This T cell receptor beta chain was captured by sequencing in a study of blood T cell repertoires in COVID-19. Libraries were prepared by immunoSEQ multiplex PCR; TCRdb keeps only in-frame clonotypes and omits some of them. The table lists around 200,000 clones, roughly 84% of them singletons. The V gene's germline CDR1 is SGHRS and CDR2 YFSETQ. V lost 0 bases and J lost 2; bases outside the gene matches: 3. This CDR3 is built from 15 residues. The sequence derives from a man between 45 and 60 years old with active or convalescent COVID-19. J is TRBJ2-3 and V is TRBV5-1; TRBD2 matches at 7 bases. The source material was peripheral blood. In DNA, the CDR3 is TGCGCCAGCAGCTTGGCAGCGGGGACCACAGATACGCAGTATTTT. Translating gives CASSLAAGTTDTQYF.